This is a list of T cell receptor beta chains from one sample in a study of post-analysis software for immune sequencing data. TCRdb ran MiXCR on the PCR reads and lists one entry per CDR3 protein. This table has roughly 570,000 distinct CDR3 sequences, approximately 34% appearing once. Specimen: blood. All receptors derive from a girl aged 2-17 years with multiple sclerosis. The CDR3 runs from the conserved cysteine through the conserved F or W. D genes are given only for firm matches. The size of a clone is reported for some rows only, either as once, few or many, or as a class for expanded clones.

>NA|TRBJ2-5|TRBD1|TRBV9
TGTGCCAGCAGCCCGACGGGGACAGGGGAAAAGACCCAGTACTTC
CASSPTGTGEKTQYF
>NA|TRBJ1-2|NA|TRBV20-1
TGCAGTGCTAGAGATTTCGCTGGCGTGGTTGGCTACACCTTC
CSARDFAGVVGYTF
>NA|TRBJ2-3|NA|TRBV3-1
TGTGCCAGCAAACCCGGTGGTCAAACAGATACGCAGTATTTT
CASKPGGQTDTQYF
>many|TRBJ2-3|NA|TRBV6-5
TGTGCCAGCAGTGTCATCCAGGGGACAGATACGCAGTATTTT
CASSVIQGTDTQYF
>NA|TRBJ1-3|NA|TRBV13
TGTGCCAGCAGCGACCTGACACGGTCTGGAAACACCATATATTTT
CASSDLTRSGNTIYF
>NA|TRBJ2-7|NA|TRBV6-7
TGTGCCAGCAGAAGTCGCAGATTCTACGAGCAGTACTTC
CASRSRRFYEQYF
>NA|TRBJ2-1|TRBD1|TRBV7-9
TGTGCCAGCAGCTTAGGGACAGGGGGCGCCGACAATGAGCAGTTCTTC
CASSLGTGGADNEQFF
>few|TRBJ1-5|TRBD1|TRBV12-3/TRBV12-4
TGTGCCAGCAGCCCTGGGGGACAGGTCGACAATCAGCCCCAGCATTTT
CASSPGGQVDNQPQHF
>NA|TRBJ2-1|NA|TRBV29-1
TGCAGCGTTGAAGATCGCGGGCTGAGCTCCTACAATGAGCAGTTCTTC
CSVEDRGLSSYNEQFF
>few|TRBJ2-5|NA|TRBV28
TGTGCCAGCAGTTCCTTTCCCCAGGAGACCCAGTACTTC
CASSSFPQETQYF
>few|TRBJ2-1|NA|TRBV20-1
TGCAGTGCTAGCTTGGGGGCCTCCCACAATGAGCAGTTCTTC
CSASLGASHNEQFF